Presented here are 24 T cell receptor beta chains from one specimen sequenced in a study of cytomegalovirus exposure and HLA in healthy donors. The PCR employed 60 Vbeta primers together with 13 Jbeta primers. The protocol was immunoSEQ multiplex PCR, while the TCRdb copy is restricted to in-frame clones and leaves out a portion. The sample includes about 190,000 clones, roughly 80% of them seen just once. Sample: PBMCs. The receptors shown here come from a woman aged 18-29 years in good health and CMV-seronegative.

The chain combines TRBV5-1 with TRBJ2-2; 8 positions agree with TRBD1. Germline V gene sequence: CDR1 SGHRS, CDR2 YFSETQ. J gave up 0 bases and V 2 bases, and 3 bases lay outside the gene matches. This CDR3 contains 16 residues. The CDR3: CASSLRTGTNTGELFF. DNA of the CDR3: TGCGCCAGCAGCTTACGGACAGGGACGAACACCGGGGAGCTGTTTTTT. Full variable domain (rest looked up from reference TRBV5-1 and TRBJ2-2): KAGVTQTPRYLIKTRGQQVTLSCSPISGHRSVSWYQQTPGQGLQFLFEYFSETQRNKGNFPGRFSGRQFSNSRSEMNVSTLELGDSALYLCASSLRTGTNTGELFFGEGSRLTVL.

V gene TRBV7-2 combines with J gene TRBJ2-3, with 9 bases identical to TRBD2. The germline V gene encodes CDR1 SGHTA and CDR2 FQGNSA. The CDR3 contains 17 residues. The J segment lost 3 bases and the V segment lost 1 base, leaving 8 bases of the junction unmatched. Written as DNA, the CDR3 is TGTGCCAGCAGCTTAGTATGGGCGGGAGGGCCAACAGATACGCAGTATTTT. This codes for CASSLVWAGGPTDTQYF.

In nucleotides, the CDR3 is TGTGCCAGTAGTATCGGTAGAGATACGCAGTATTTT. Translation: CASSIGRDTQYF. This chain links TRBV19 with TRBJ2-3; unclear D gene. Between the trimmed V and J ends, which lost 3 bases and 5 bases, there was a span of 6 bases. CDR3 length: 12 residues. Germline V gene sequence: CDR1 LNHDA, CDR2 SQIVND (reference sequence).

The chain employs TRBV20-1 and TRBJ1-1; no clear D gene. Trimming pared 2 bases from V and 4 bases from J, leaving 5 bases between. The CDR3 runs to 11 residues. The germline gives CDR1 DFQATT, CDR2 SNEGSKA (reference sequence). CDR3 sequence: CSARLATEAFF. The CDR3 region has the DNA TGCAGTGCTAGATTAGCCACTGAAGCTTTCTTT.

The V call is TRBV19, the J call TRBJ2-3, with TRBD2 matching 8 bases. Per the germline V gene, CDR1 is LNHDA and CDR2 is SQIVND (reference sequence). V was pared by 1 base and J by 4 bases, with 1 base of the junction left unmatched. The CDR3 is made up of 14 amino acids. The CDR3 DNA follows: TGTGCCAGTAGTATAGGCGGGGGGTCAGATACGCAGTATTTT. It codes for CASSIGGGSDTQYF.

This clone was seen a single time. CDR3 coding DNA: TGTGCCAGTAGTATAGCTCCGACTCTTCAGCCCCAGCATTTT. Protein product: CASSIAPTLQPQHF. The gene calls are TRBV19 and TRBJ1-5; no firm D call. The V end lost 1 base, the J end lost 6 bases, and 10 bases lay between the germline ends. Germline lookup yields CDR1 LNHDA and CDR2 SQIVND (reference sequence). The CDR3 loop spans 14 amino acids.

This chain joins TRBV27 and TRBJ2-7; D may be TRBD2 (5 bases). V dropped 0 bases and J dropped 5 bases, with 14 bases sitting between them. Germline V lookup: CDR1 MNHEY, CDR2 SMNVEV (reference sequence). The CDR3 loop spans 15 amino acids. This chain's CDR3 is CASSLSILGGDEQYF. CDR3 in DNA: TGTGCCAGCAGTTTATCGATTTTAGGAGGTGACGAGCAGTACTTC.

This clone has just one count. The chain links TRBV9 to TRBJ1-5; D might be TRBD1 (5 bases). Trimming pared 0 bases from V and 2 bases from J, leaving 9 bases between. Germline V CDR1 and CDR2: SGDLS, YYNGEE. The CDR3 is 15 amino acids. The CDR3 DNA reads TGTGCCAGCAGCGTAGGGGGCGCGGGCAATCAGCCCCAGCATTTT. Protein product: CASSVGGAGNQPQHF.

J is TRBJ2-3 and V is TRBV7-3, with TRBD2 matching 9 bases. The CDR3 spans 17 residues. Trimming cost V 0 bases and J 1 base; bases outside gene matches: 5. The germline CDR1 and CDR2 sequences are SGHTA and FQGTGA. The CDR3 bases are TGTGCCAGCAGCTTAACGAGGGAGCGGGGGGGCACAGATACGCAGTATTTT. Amino acids: CASSLTRERGGTDTQYF.

This clone occurred a few times. At one end the junction does not follow the germline gene, possibly because of a read error. The chain has TRBV7-6 and TRBJ2-1, with TRBD2 matching over 8 bases. Germline V gene data show CDR1 as SGHVS and CDR2 as FNYEAQ. The CDR3 runs 14 residues. Here the CDR3 reads CASSLAGRVNEQFF. CDR3 DNA sequence: TGTGCCAGCAGCCTAGCGGGCAGGGTAAATGAGCAGTTCTTC.

This chain links TRBV5-4 with TRBJ2-5; 7 positions match TRBD1. The germline CDR1 and CDR2 sequences are SGHNT and YYREEE (reference sequence). J was trimmed by 5 bases and V by 3 bases; bases with no gene match: 7. The CDR3 consists of 14 residues. Written as DNA, the CDR3 is TGTGCCAGCAGCTCTACAGGGGTGGGGGAGACCCAGTACTTC. It yields the protein CASSSTGVGETQYF.

This chain links TRBV18 with TRBJ2-4, with D possibly being TRBD1 (6 bases). The ends were cut back, 9 bases at V and 5 bases at J, with 20 bases in the middle. Germline CDR1 KGHSH, CDR2 LQKENI. CDR3 length: 15 amino acids. The CDR3 sequence is CASRHQDRLENIQYF. The CDR3 DNA is TGTGCCAGTCGACACCAGGACAGATTGGAAAACATTCAGTACTTC.

V and J are TRBV4-1 and TRBJ2-5; D possibly corresponds to TRBD1 (6 bases). The CDR3 sequence is 16 residues long. CDR1 is MGHRA, CDR2 YSYEKL, per germline. With 5 bases removed from V and 0 bases from J, the gap between germline ends came to 16 bases. The CDR3 DNA reads TGCGCCAGCAGCTCCCCGGGACAAATAAACCAAGAGACCCAGTACTTC. Amino acids: CASSSPGQINQETQYF.

CDR3 sequence: CASTGQRNTEAFF. The CDR3 nucleotides read TGTGCCAGTACTGGACAGCGGAACACTGAAGCTTTCTTT. The gene calls are TRBV2 and TRBJ1-1; a weak D match, TRBD1 (6 bases). This CDR3 is 13 amino acids long. Looked up from germline, CDR1 is SNHLY and CDR2 is FYNNEI. Trimming stripped 9 bases from V and 1 base from J, with 12 bases between. Supplemented by reference TRBV2 and TRBJ1-1, the full variable domain reads EPEVTQTPSHQVTQMGQEVILRCVPISNHLYFYWYRQILGQKVEFLVSFYNNEISEKSEIFDDQFSVERPDGSNFTLKIRSTKLEDSAMYFCASTGQRNTEAFFGQGTRLTVV.

The chain carries TRBV30 and TRBJ1-2; TRBD1 aligns across 7 bases. Germline CDR1 reads GTSNPN; CDR2 reads SVGIG (reference sequence). This CDR3 has 13 residues. Germline trimming cut 5 bases from V and 6 bases from J; bases unmatched to any gene: 9. The CDR3 DNA sequence: TGTGCCTGGTCAACAGGGGAGGTGGATGGCTACACCTTC. Encoded protein: CAWSTGEVDGYTF.

V usage is TRBV27 and J usage is TRBJ2-2; 7 bases map to TRBD2. J gave up 5 bases and V 3 bases, and 15 bases lay outside the gene matches. This CDR3 has 18 residues. Germline V gene data show CDR1 as MNHEY and CDR2 as SMNVEV (reference sequence). CDR3 region: CASSFEPGLAGVTGELFF. Written as DNA, the CDR3 is TGTGCCAGCAGTTTTGAGCCCGGATTAGCGGGTGTGACCGGGGAGCTGTTTTTT.

The chain employs TRBV25-1 and TRBJ1-3, with 7 positions matching TRBD1. Per the germline V gene, CDR1 is MGHDK and CDR2 is SYGVNS. The CDR3 has 16 amino acids. V dropped 1 base and J dropped 0; count of bases not matched to a gene: 3. The CDR3 protein is CASSESRTGSGNTIYF. CDR3 in DNA: TGTGCCAGCAGTGAATCCCGGACAGGCTCTGGAAACACCATATATTTT.

This rearrangement joins TRBV13 to TRBJ1-1; TRBD1 matches 7 bases. CDR1 is PRHDT and CDR2 is FYEKMQ in the germline V gene (reference sequence). Trimming removed 5 bases from V and 0 bases from J; junction bases left unmatched: 6. This CDR3 is 15 amino acids long. CDR3 region: CASSPRDSMNTEAFF. DNA for the CDR3: TGTGCCAGCAGCCCCCGGGACAGCATGAACACTGAAGCTTTCTTT.

The chain links TRBV5-4 to TRBJ2-1; TRBD2 aligns across 7 bases. Per germline, CDR1 SGHNT and CDR2 YYREEE (reference sequence). CDR3 length: 13 residues. Trimming took 3 bases from V and 8 from J; bases not matched to a gene: 5. The DNA of the CDR3 is TGTGCCAGCAGCTCGGAGCGGGGAGATGAGCAGTTCTTC. Amino acids: CASSSERGDEQFF. Full variable domain (outside the CDR3, taken from reference TRBV5-4 and TRBJ2-1): ETGVTQSPTHLIKTRGQQVTLRCSSQSGHNTVSWYQQALGQGPQFIFQYYREEENGRGNFPPRFSGLQFPNYSSELNVNALELDDSALYLCASSSERGDEQFFGPGTRLTVL.

This clone was picked up one time. V usage is TRBV19 and J usage is TRBJ2-5, with TRBD1 as a possible D gene (6 bases). There are 13 residues in the CDR3. Germline V gives CDR1 LNHDA, CDR2 SQIVND (reference sequence). V lost 6 bases to trimming and J lost 4 bases, with 12 bases between them. As DNA, the CDR3 is TGTGCCAGTAGCCGTTCCAGGGGAGAGACCCAGTACTTC. It translates to CASSRSRGETQYF.

This clone appeared a single time. The gene calls are TRBV19 and TRBJ2-1; 8 nucleotides match TRBD2. Germline lookup yields CDR1 LNHDA and CDR2 SQIVND (reference sequence). This CDR3 comprises 15 residues. J lost 7 bases, V lost 1 base, and 6 bases had no gene match. The DNA of the CDR3 is TGTGCCAGTAGTATAGTAGCGGGAAGTCGGAATGAGCAGTTCTTC. It translates to CASSIVAGSRNEQFF.

V is TRBV5-4 and J is TRBJ1-1; TRBD1 aligns across 9 bases. Per the germline V gene, CDR1 is SGHNT and CDR2 is YYREEE (reference sequence). The V segment lost 5 bases and the J segment 0 bases; nucleotides outside the gene matches: 5. This CDR3 region has 15 residues. In DNA, the CDR3 is TGTGCCAGCAGAGATACAGGGGGCCTGAACACTGAAGCTTTCTTT. Amino acid sequence: CASRDTGGLNTEAFF.

The chain employs TRBV5-1 and TRBJ1-1; D unresolved. CDR3 size: 15 residues. Trimming cost V 2 bases and J 2 bases, with 13 bases left between them. Germline V lookup: CDR1 SGHRS, CDR2 YFSETQ. Here the CDR3 reads CASSLDPGGNTEAFF. The CDR3 bases are TGCGCCAGCAGCTTAGATCCGGGAGGTAACACTGAAGCTTTCTTT.

The chain is built from TRBV29-1 and TRBJ2-5; D possibly corresponds to TRBD1 (5 bases). Germline V CDR1 and CDR2: SQVTM, ANQGSEA. The CDR3 contains 14 residues. CDR3 sequence: CRAGWSEDGETQYF. DNA of the CDR3: TGCAGGGCAGGGTGGTCAGAGGATGGGGAGACCCAGTACTTC.